The 31 T cell receptor beta chains listed next were all sequenced from one sample in a study of molecular identifiers for immune sequencing clone quantification. TCRdb fed the PCR reads into MiXCR, producing one record per CDR3 protein. This table holds around 54,000 distinct CDR3 sequences, roughly a quarter found once. Sequenced: naive CD8+ T cells from blood, with Jurkat cell RNA spiked in. The subset was: FACS-sorted CD8+CD4-CCR7+CD45RA+ naive T cells. The origin of the receptors is a human donor in good health. Some libraries in this study had Jurkat cell RNA spiked in.

To note about this clonotype: This may arise from a read error, as a much more abundant clone is one base away. The chain has TRBV29-1 and TRBJ1-1; TRBD1 matches 8 bases. Trimming at V came to 7 bases and at J to 4 bases, leaving 8 bases not matched to a gene. CDR3 size: 13 residues. The V gene's germline CDR1 is SQVTM and CDR2 ANQGSEA. The CDR3 spells CSGSPTGGTEAFF. The CDR3 DNA is TGCAGCGGGAGTCCTACAGGGGGCACTGAAGCTTTCTTT.

This clonotype came up many times. The chain recombines TRBV3-1 with TRBJ2-2; no reliable D call. Germline CDR1 and CDR2: LGHDT and YNNKEL (reference sequence). Trimming took off 5 bases at V and 6 bases at J, with 13 bases between the two ends. The CDR3 has 14 amino acids. The CDR3 loop reads CASSADSKPGELFF. In DNA form, the CDR3 reads TGTGCCAGCAGCGCTGACTCAAAACCCGGGGAGCTGTTTTTT. Based on the CDR3 plus reference TRBV3-1 and TRBJ2-2, the full variable domain is DTAVSQTPKYLVTQMGNDKSIKCEQNLGHDTMYWYKQDSKKFLKIMFSYNNKELIINETVPNRFSPKSPDKAHLNLHINSLELGDSAVYFCASSADSKPGELFFGEGSRLTVL.

Note on this clonotype: This sequence may be a read error, since a much larger clone differs from it by one base. J is TRBJ2-7 and V is TRBV9; 8 bases line up with TRBD1. Germline V gene sequence: CDR1 SGDLS, CDR2 YYNGEE. The CDR3 length is 15 residues. CDR3 sequence (DNA): TGTGCCAGCCGCGTAGCGGCAGGGGGCGGGTACGAGCAGTACTTC. Protein sequence: CASRVAAGGGYEQYF.

This clonotype was observed at least ten times. This chain connects TRBV10-2 to TRBJ1-1; D not certain. The V gene's germline CDR1 is WSHSY and CDR2 SAAADI. Trimming took off 0 bases at V and 11 bases at J, with 19 bases between the two ends. The length of the CDR3 is 15 residues. CDR3 in amino acids: CASSESAVGFSGAFF. Written as DNA, the CDR3 is TGCGCCAGCAGTGAGTCCGCCGTCGGGTTCTCGGGGGCTTTCTTT.

This clonotype was seen at least ten times. This chain joins TRBV19 and TRBJ2-2; unclear D gene. The V gene lost 3 bases and the J gene lost 8 bases, with 10 bases spanning the gap. CDR1 LNHDA and CDR2 SQIVND come from the germline V gene (reference sequence). The CDR3 is 13 amino acids. CDR3 in DNA: TGTGCCAGTAGTATCCTGGCGGAAGGGGAGCTGTTTTTT. It codes for CASSILAEGELFF. Full variable domain (remainder filled in from reference TRBV19 and TRBJ2-2): DGGITQSPKYLFRKEGQNVTLSCEQNLNHDAMYWYRQDPGQGLRLIYYSQIVNDFQKGDIAEGYSVSREKKESFPLTVTSAQKNPTAFYLCASSILAEGELFFGEGSRLTVL.

This clonotype was seen only once. Compared with germline, one end of the junction differs, possibly owing to a read error. V usage is TRBV12-3 or TRBV12-4 and J usage is TRBJ2-1; TRBD1 aligns across 7 bases. The CDR3 runs to 16 residues. Here the CDR3 reads CASRAFVDRRRNERFF. CDR3 sequence (DNA): TGTGCCAGCAGAGCATTCGTGGACAGGCGCCGCAATGAGCGGTTCTTC.

In this sample, this clonotype turned up a few times. The chain recombines TRBV29-1 with TRBJ2-6; a weak D match, TRBD1 (6 bases). V was shortened by 0 bases and J by 0 bases, with 12 bases between the two germline ends. The germline CDR1 and CDR2 sequences are SQVTM and ANQGSEA. The CDR3 is made up of 17 amino acids. The CDR3 sequence: CSVEDLGAPSGANVLTF. The CDR3 DNA sequence: TGCAGCGTTGAAGATTTGGGGGCCCCCTCTGGGGCCAACGTCCTGACTTTC.

This clonotype turned up a few times. The J gene is TRBJ2-3, the V gene TRBV27; 8 bases line up with TRBD2. Germline V gives CDR1 MNHEY, CDR2 SMNVEV (reference sequence). Germline trimming cut 5 bases from V and 1 base from J; bases unmatched to any gene: 5. The CDR3 sequence is 15 residues long. DNA of the CDR3: TGTGCCAGCAGTCACGGGGGGGCGGGCACAGATACGCAGTATTTT. Translation: CASSHGGAGTDTQYF.

As for this clonotype: This may be a read error: a much more frequent sequence differs by one nucleotide. The V gene is TRBV27, the J gene TRBJ2-3; TRBD1 aligns across 7 bases. Germline CDR1 reads MNHEY; CDR2 reads SMNVEV (reference sequence). The CDR3 is made up of 13 amino acids. The trim removed 6 bases at V and 8 bases at J, leaving 8 bases unmatched. The CDR3 is CASRGDRYRTQYF. Written as DNA, the CDR3 is TGTGCCAGCAGGGGGGACAGATACCGTACGCAGTATTTT.

On this clonotype itself: This could be a read error, since a much larger clone is one nucleotide away. V and J are TRBV4-1 and TRBJ1-5; D call uncertain. The CDR3 has 15 residues. Germline CDR1 MGHRA, CDR2 YSYEKL. CDR3 bases: TGCGCCAGCAGCCAAGATCGGACCTACAATCGGCCCCAGCATTTT. Its protein is CASSQDRTYNRPQHF.

In its sample, this clonotype was seen many times. This sequence joins TRBV2 and TRBJ1-2, with 7 positions matching TRBD1. Per the germline V gene, CDR1 is SNHLY and CDR2 is FYNNEI. J lost 5 bases, V lost 10 bases, and 16 bases had no gene match. CDR3 length equals 15 residues. CDR3: CATNDLRDRWYGYTF. CDR3 sequence (DNA): TGTGCCACCAACGATTTACGGGACAGATGGTATGGCTACACCTTC.

This clonotype has ten or more counts. V gene TRBV21-1 combines with J gene TRBJ2-7; no DNA check was done on the table's D call, TRBD1. TRBV21-1 is described as a pseudogene. CDR3 length: 15 residues. The CDR3, as DNA: TGTGCCAGCAGCAAAAAGACAGGGGGCCCCTACGAGCAGTACTTC. It is translated as CASSKKTGGPYEQYF.

This clonotype appeared a few times. The chain carries TRBV29-1 and TRBJ2-7; maybe TRBD2 (7 bases). CDR1 is SQVTM, CDR2 ANQGSEA, per germline. Between the trimmed V and J ends, which lost 3 bases and 1 base, there was a span of 13 bases. The CDR3 is 14 residues long. In DNA, the CDR3 is TGCAGCGTTGAGGGGGGGGCTGTGTCCTACGAGCAGTACTTC. It is translated as CSVEGGAVSYEQYF.

This clonotype was picked up many times. The rearrangement joins TRBV5-1 to TRBJ2-7; D uncertain. The germline V and J ends were trimmed by 0 bases and 1 base, with 5 bases remaining between them. Germline V gene data show CDR1 as SGHRS and CDR2 as YFSETQ. This CDR3 comprises 13 residues. CDR3 sequence reads: CASSLAWSYEQYF. CDR3 in DNA: TGCGCCAGCAGCTTGGCCTGGTCCTACGAGCAGTACTTC.

This clonotype was seen at least ten times. The chain joins TRBV9 to TRBJ2-3; D remains unclear. V lost 2 bases, J lost 2 bases, and 12 bases lay in between. CDR3 size: 15 residues. Looked up from germline, CDR1 is SGDLS and CDR2 is YYNGEE. CDR3: CASSVYGLSTDTQYF. CDR3 nucleotides: TGTGCCAGCAGCGTCTACGGGCTCTCCACAGATACGCAGTATTTT.

This clonotype was observed a few times. Just one base apart from a much larger clone, this may be a read error. The CDR3 loop reads CASGLGNSNQPQHF. DNA of the CDR3: TGTGCCAGCGGATTGGGGAATAGCAATCAGCCCCAGCATTTT. The chain has TRBV27 and TRBJ1-5; no clear D. The CDR3 has 14 amino acids. V dropped 8 bases and J dropped 0 bases, with 11 bases sitting between them. Germline V gives CDR1 MNHEY, CDR2 SMNVEV (reference sequence).

This clonotype was detected ten times or more. The rearrangement links TRBV4-2 to TRBJ2-7; unclear D gene. The germline gives CDR1 LGHNA, CDR2 YNFKEQ. With 1 base removed from V and 1 base from J, the gap between germline ends came to 2 bases. CDR3 length equals 12 residues. The DNA of the CDR3 is TGTGCCAGCAGCCAAGTGTCCTACGAGCAGTACTTC. It encodes CASSQVSYEQYF.

This sequence joins TRBV2 and TRBJ2-7, with TRBD1 matching over 11 bases. V lost 5 bases and J lost 6; bases outside the gene matches: 6. The germline V gene encodes CDR1 SNHLY and CDR2 FYNNEI. CDR3 size: 14 residues. CDR3 sequence reads: CASSSGTGGAEQYF. The DNA of the CDR3 is TGTGCCAGCAGTTCCGGGACAGGGGGGGCCGAGCAGTACTTC.

As regards this clonotype: A much larger clone is a single base away; this may be a read error. The chain uses TRBV7-2 and TRBJ1-4; no firm D call. Trimming took off 5 bases at V and 6 bases at J, with 13 bases between the two ends. Germline V CDR1 and CDR2: SGHTA, FQGNSA. The CDR3 consists of 14 residues. This chain's CDR3 is CASSEAALDEKLFF. Here the CDR3 DNA reads TGTGCCAGCAGCGAGGCAGCCCTGGATGAAAAACTGTTTTTT.

Remarks on this clonotype: A much larger clone differs from this one at a single base, so this may be a read error. The chain is built from TRBV28 and TRBJ2-5; 7 nucleotides line up with TRBD1. Germline CDR1 is MDHEN and CDR2 is SYDVKM. There are 15 residues in the CDR3. CDR3 amino acids: CASSGGQQPQEAQYF. The DNA of the CDR3 is TGTGCCAGCAGTGGGGGACAGCAACCCCAAGAGGCCCAGTACTTC.

On this clonotype itself: A much larger clone lies one base from this, so it may be a read error. The chain couples TRBV9 to TRBJ2-3; maybe TRBD1 (6 bases). The CDR3 spans 14 residues. The germline gives CDR1 SGDLS, CDR2 YYNGEE. V was clipped by 4 bases and J by 1 base, with 10 bases between them. Written as DNA, the CDR3 is TGTGCCAGCAGCCCGCCAGGGGGCACAGATACGCAGTATTTT. Protein product: CASSPPGGTDTQYF.

This clonotype was seen ten or more times. This chain uses TRBV20-1 with TRBJ2-2, with 9 bases identical to TRBD2. The CDR3 consists of 15 residues. Germline V gene lookup returns CDR1 DFQATT and CDR2 SNEGSKA (reference sequence). V was clipped by 0 bases and J by 6 bases; unmatched bases: 5. As DNA, the CDR3 is TGCAGTGCTAGAGAGGCTAGCGGGGTCTCCGGGGAGCTGTTTTTT. It translates to CSAREASGVSGELFF.

In the case of this clonotype: One junction end disagrees with the germline gene, perhaps due to a read error. The genes are TRBV6-2 or TRBV6-3 and TRBJ2-5; possibly TRBD1 or TRBD2 for D (5 bases each). CDR3 length equals 14 residues. CDR1 is MNHEY, CDR2 SVGEGT, per germline. The chain's CDR3 is CASSYIGTQEPQYF. The CDR3 nucleotides are TGTGCCAGCAGTTATATCGGGACCCAAGAGCCCCAGTACTTC.

This clonotype was counted ten times or more. The rearrangement links TRBV5-4 to TRBJ2-3; D perhaps matches TRBD1 (5 bases). CDR1 and CDR2 (germline): SGHNT, YYREEE (reference sequence). The CDR3 runs to 17 residues. V was cut by 3 bases and J by 4 bases, with 21 bases left in between. In DNA, the CDR3 is TGTGCCAGCAGCTCCCCCTTCAGGGATCCCCTCCCAGATACGCAGTATTTT. This translates into CASSSPFRDPLPDTQYF.

This clonotype has just a few counts. The genes are TRBV30 and TRBJ2-7; D not certain. The CDR3 extends over 11 amino acids. CDR1 and CDR2 from the germline V gene are GTSNPN and SVGIG (reference sequence). Between the trimmed V and J ends, which lost 0 bases and 3 bases, there was a span of 3 bases. The CDR3 loop is CAWSVVYEQYF. Written as DNA, the CDR3 is TGTGCCTGGAGTGTGGTCTACGAGCAGTACTTC.

This clonotype was recorded many times. The gene calls are TRBV29-1 and TRBJ2-7, with D perhaps matching TRBD1 (5 bases). The CDR3 is 16 residues long. Germline V CDR1 and CDR2: SQVTM, ANQGSEA. Trimming pared 0 bases from V and 1 base from J, leaving 16 bases between. CDR3 sequence (DNA): TGCAGCGTTGAAGATGGGGTCGACCAGGGTTCCTACGAGCAGTACTTC. Amino acids: CSVEDGVDQGSYEQYF.

Worth noting for this clonotype: A much larger clonotype is one base distant, so this may be a read error. The chain links TRBV12-3 or TRBV12-4 to TRBJ2-7; 8 nucleotides match TRBD1. The V gene end was trimmed by 5 bases and the J gene end by 6 bases; junction bases not matched to a gene: 6. The CDR3 covers 13 residues. The CDR3 spells CASSPGQGSEQYF. In nucleotides, the CDR3 is TGTGCCAGCAGTCCCGGACAGGGAAGCGAGCAGTACTTC.

The chain is built from TRBV19 and TRBJ2-7; 13 bases match TRBD2. CDR1 and CDR2 from the germline V gene are LNHDA and SQIVND (reference sequence). The CDR3 runs to 15 residues. Trimming cost V 5 bases and J 7 bases; bases outside gene matches: 8. DNA of the CDR3: TGTGCCAGTAGTCCCCGGACTAGCGGGAGCGGGGAGCAGTACTTC. This gives the protein CASSPRTSGSGEQYF. The full variable domain, its missing parts supplied by reference TRBV19 and TRBJ2-7, is DGGITQSPKYLFRKEGQNVTLSCEQNLNHDAMYWYRQDPGQGLRLIYYSQIVNDFQKGDIAEGYSVSREKKESFPLTVTSAQKNPTAFYLCASSPRTSGSGEQYFGPGTRLTVT.

This clonotype was detected ten times or more. The chain employs TRBV29-1 and TRBJ2-1, with 10 bases fitting TRBD2. The CDR3 has 14 amino acids. Trimming at V came to 1 base and at J to 8 bases, leaving 5 bases not matched to a gene. Germline CDR1 reads SQVTM; CDR2 reads ANQGSEA. CDR3 loop: CSVEGLAGVYEQFF. Here the CDR3 DNA reads TGCAGCGTTGAAGGTCTAGCGGGAGTGTATGAGCAGTTCTTC.

In this sample, this clonotype turned up many times. The V gene is TRBV9, the J gene TRBJ2-3; D is ambiguous. V lost 0 bases, J lost 2 bases, and 7 bases lay in between. The CDR3 has 14 residues. From germline, CDR1 is SGDLS and CDR2 YYNGEE. CDR3 nucleotides: TGTGCCAGCAGCGTAGTGTCGGCCACAGATACGCAGTATTTT. Its protein is CASSVVSATDTQYF.

Concerning this clonotype itself: It may be a read error: a sequence one base away is much more abundant. This sequence joins TRBV7-6 and TRBJ2-7; TRBD1 might be the D (6 bases). The CDR3 runs to 16 residues. The V end was cut by 6 bases, the J end by 2 bases, with 20 bases between. Per the germline V gene, CDR1 is SGHVS and CDR2 is FNYEAQ. CDR3 sequence reads: CASRQRWGHEAYEQYF. The CDR3 DNA reads as TGTGCCAGCAGACAGCGGTGGGGACATGAAGCCTACGAGCAGTACTTC. Variable domain in full (rest from reference TRBV7-6 and TRBJ2-7): GAGVSQSPRYKVTKRGQDVALRCDPISGHVSLYWYRQALGQGPEFLTYFNYEAQQDKSGLPNDRFSAERPEGSISTLTIQRTEQRDSAMYRCASRQRWGHEAYEQYFGPGTRLTVT.